The 10 T cell receptor beta chains given below trace back to one sample, sequenced in a study of T cells after yellow fever vaccination. One entry per CDR3 protein results from TCRdb running MiXCR on the 5' RACE reads. The data hold 120,000 or so distinct CDR3 sequences, with approximately 16% observed a single time. The sample here was CD8+ T cells sorted from PBMCs, taken 5 days after the yellow fever booster vaccination. These receptors were collected from a man younger than 35 who received the YFV17D yellow fever vaccine.

Written as DNA, the CDR3 is TGTGCCAGCAGTTATACGGCTAACTATGGCTACACCTTC. Its translation: CASSYTANYGYTF. J is TRBJ1-2 and V is TRBV6-6; D remains ambiguous. Germline values: CDR1 MNHNY, CDR2 SVGAGI (reference sequence). This CDR3 is built from 13 residues. The V and J ends lost 3 bases and 0 bases respectively, with 5 bases between them.

This clonotype was recorded a few times. The gene calls are TRBV12-5 and TRBJ2-2; D is unresolved. Germline loops: CDR1 LGHNT, CDR2 FRNRAP. The CDR3 is made up of 17 amino acids. Trimming took off 3 bases at V and 6 bases at J, with 20 bases between the two ends. The CDR3: CASGFVVGPTEAGELFF. CDR3 coding DNA: TGTGCTAGTGGTTTTGTTGTTGGGCCCACCGAAGCCGGGGAGCTGTTTTTT.

This clonotype was detected ten times or more. The chain couples TRBV4-1 to TRBJ2-7; TRBD1 matches at 11 bases. The length of the CDR3 is 17 residues. V dropped 4 bases and J dropped 3; count of bases not matched to a gene: 11. The germline gives CDR1 MGHRA, CDR2 YSYEKL. This CDR3 reads CASSRPLGGTGGYEQYF. The CDR3 region has the DNA TGCGCCAGCAGCCGACCCCTGGGTGGGACAGGGGGCTACGAGCAGTACTTC.

The rearrangement joins TRBV4-3 to TRBJ2-2; the match to TRBD2 covers 12 bases. The CDR3 runs to 18 residues. Germline CDR1 LGHNA, CDR2 YSLEER. After removal of 4 bases from V and 2 bases from J, the junction contained 8 bases not matched to a gene. CDR3 in DNA: TGCGCCAGCAGCCGGACACTAGCGGGGGGAACTAACACCGGGGAGCTGTTTTTT. Translated: CASSRTLAGGTNTGELFF.

Only a few counts were recorded for this clonotype. This chain joins TRBV20-1 and TRBJ2-7; the match to TRBD1 covers 10 bases. The V segment lost 2 bases and the J segment 3 bases; nucleotides outside the gene matches: 4. CDR1 and CDR2 from the germline V gene are DFQATT and SNEGSKA (reference sequence). This CDR3 is built from 14 residues. This CDR3 is CSARRDRGGYEQYF. CDR3 DNA sequence: TGCAGTGCTAGAAGGGACAGGGGAGGCTACGAGCAGTACTTC.

This clonotype was seen a handful of times. The rearrangement uses TRBV20-1 and TRBJ1-5; 9 positions match TRBD1. The germline CDR1 and CDR2 sequences are DFQATT and SNEGSKA (reference sequence). V shed 3 bases, J shed 4 bases, and the junction held 4 bases outside the gene matches. The CDR3 length is 14 residues. Here the CDR3 reads CSASFGTGNQPQHF. The DNA for the CDR3 is TGCAGTGCTAGCTTCGGGACAGGGAATCAGCCCCAGCATTTT.

CDR3 protein: CASSLFGGSNEQFF. DNA for the CDR3: TGTGCCAGCAGCTTATTTGGGGGTTCCAATGAGCAGTTCTTC. The gene calls are TRBV7-3 and TRBJ2-1; D may match TRBD1 or TRBD2 (5 bases each). CDR1 SGHTA and CDR2 FQGTGA come from the germline V gene. CDR3 size: 14 residues. The V and J ends lost 2 bases and 6 bases respectively, with 11 bases between them.

This clonotype was detected many times. The chain combines TRBV6-4 with TRBJ2-1, with 12 bases identical to TRBD2. The CDR3 runs 15 residues. Trimming removed 6 bases from V and 8 bases from J; junction bases left unmatched: 8. Germline CDR1 is MRHNA and CDR2 is SNTAGT. The CDR3 sequence is CASSRTSGEGHEQFF. The CDR3 bases are TGTGCCAGCAGCCGGACTAGCGGGGAGGGGCATGAGCAGTTCTTC.

This clonotype has only a few counts. The chain links TRBV7-9 to TRBJ1-1, with D unclear. The CDR3 extends over 15 amino acids. V lost 4 bases and J 5 bases, leaving 17 bases between the germline ends. Germline assignment: CDR1 SEHNR and CDR2 FQNEAQ (reference sequence). DNA for the CDR3: TGTGCCAGCAGCTCGACCTTAGGTTTTAGTACTGAAGCTTTCTTT. Amino acid sequence: CASSSTLGFSTEAFF.

The sample holds a few counts of this clonotype. The DNA of the CDR3 is TGTGCCAGCAGCTTAGCGGTAAATGCGGGGGAGACCCAGTACTTC. As protein: CASSLAVNAGETQYF. The rearrangement joins TRBV7-8 to TRBJ2-5; TRBD2 is a possible D gene (6 bases). The CDR3 is 15 residues long. Germline V gene sequence: CDR1 SGHVS, CDR2 FQNEAQ. V was clipped by 0 bases and J by 5 bases, with 13 bases between them.